Sequencing of this T cell receptor (beta chain) was carried out in a study of blood T cell repertoires in COVID-19. Study in general: COVID-19 samples from acute and convalescent phases originated in the United States, Italy and Spain.

Original handling: Cell counts per sample came from amplifying reference gene primers. The assay was immunoSEQ multiplex PCR, and TCRdb's table has in-frame clones only and misses some. For V, J and clone size, that table is used; D and trimming come from the DNA. The repertoire consists of tens of thousands of clones, with about 86% occurring once and the leading ten covering roughly an eighth. CDR1 and CDR2 from the germline V gene are SNHLY and FYNNEI. J lost 1 base, V lost 5 bases, and 7 bases had no gene match. This CDR3 has 15 residues. What was sequenced was peripheral blood. This TCR derives from a human donor in a cohort sampled during active COVID-19. The chain carries TRBV2 and TRBJ1-1; 7 nucleotides align to TRBD1. For the CDR3, the DNA is TGTGCCAGCAGTCTCCCGGGACAGAAGAACACTGAAGCTTTCTTT. This translates into CASSLPGQKNTEAFF. The entire variable domain, with the rest obtained from reference TRBV2 and TRBJ1-1, is as follows: EPEVTQTPSHQVTQMGQEVILRCVPISNHLYFYWYRQILGQKVEFLVSFYNNEISEKSEIFDDQFSVERPDGSNFTLKIRSTKLEDSAMYFCASSLPGQKNTEAFFGQGTRLTVV.